This T cell receptor (beta chain) came from a study of blood T cell repertoires in COVID-19. About the research overall: The United States, Italy and Spain supplied acute and convalescent COVID-19 samples. Sample material is recorded as cDNA or gDNA derived from T cells, B-cell-depleted T cells, or PBMCs.

Original handling: Cell counts per sample came from amplifying reference gene primers. Produced via immunoSEQ multiplex PCR; TCRdb's table is partial and in-frame only. The V and J calls and clone size are taken from that table; D and trimming were inferred from the DNA. The sample includes 100,000 to 150,000 clones, around 89% of them seen just once. Germline V CDR1 and CDR2: KGHDR, SFDVKD. Trimming removed 5 bases from V and 0 bases from J; junction bases left unmatched: 7. The CDR3 contains 16 residues. The specimen was peripheral blood. The receptor was isolated from a man aged 45-60 years with active or convalescent COVID-19. This chain connects TRBV24-1 to TRBJ2-5; 8 nucleotides line up with TRBD2. The CDR3 protein is CATSAGGGIYQETQYF. DNA of the CDR3: TGTGCCACCAGTGCCGGGGGGGGTATTTACCAAGAGACCCAGTACTTC.